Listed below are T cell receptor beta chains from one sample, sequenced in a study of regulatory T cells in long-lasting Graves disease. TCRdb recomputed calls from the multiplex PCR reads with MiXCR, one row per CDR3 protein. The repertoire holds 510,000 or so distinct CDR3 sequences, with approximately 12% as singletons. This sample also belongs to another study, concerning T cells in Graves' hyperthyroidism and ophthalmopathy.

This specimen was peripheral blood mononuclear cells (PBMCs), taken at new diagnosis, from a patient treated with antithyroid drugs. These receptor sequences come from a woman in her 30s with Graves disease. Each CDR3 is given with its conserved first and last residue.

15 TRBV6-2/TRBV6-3 CASSSLTGVRDTQYF
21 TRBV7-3 CASSLTGPTFPSGRSYNEQFF
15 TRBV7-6 CASSLMAATNEKLFF
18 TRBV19 CASSTEPTSGRVYNEQFF
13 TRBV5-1 CASTGGTYNEQFF
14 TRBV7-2 CASSLSAGTTEAFF
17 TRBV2 CASSDLAGGVSYNERFF
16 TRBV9 CASSVGASGSHETQYF
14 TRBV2 CASSGLAGADTQYF
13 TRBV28 CASSFGDGREAFF
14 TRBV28 CASSSRREGNTIYF
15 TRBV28 CASSPWDSSGNTIYF
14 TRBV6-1 CASSPLSRGGEQYF
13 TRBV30 CAWSRAPGNTIYF
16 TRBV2 CASMLASGRRADTQYF
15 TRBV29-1 CSVEVLQGVPDTQYF
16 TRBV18 CASSPLETHSYNEQFF
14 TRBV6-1 CASSPRPVDTEAFF
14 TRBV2 CASNGQPVNYGYTF
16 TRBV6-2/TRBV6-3 CASNQGQGSYNSPLHF